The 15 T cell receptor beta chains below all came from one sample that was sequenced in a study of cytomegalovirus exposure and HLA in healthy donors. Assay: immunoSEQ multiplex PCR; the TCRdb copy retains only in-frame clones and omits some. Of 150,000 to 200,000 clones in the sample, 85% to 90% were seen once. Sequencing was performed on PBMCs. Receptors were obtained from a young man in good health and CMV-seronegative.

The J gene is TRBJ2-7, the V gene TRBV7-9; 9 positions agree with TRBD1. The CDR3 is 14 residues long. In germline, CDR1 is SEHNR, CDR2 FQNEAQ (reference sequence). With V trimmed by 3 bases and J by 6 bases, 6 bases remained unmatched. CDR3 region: CASSLRTGAAEQYF. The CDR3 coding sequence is TGTGCCAGCAGCTTGAGGACAGGGGCTGCCGAGCAGTACTTC.

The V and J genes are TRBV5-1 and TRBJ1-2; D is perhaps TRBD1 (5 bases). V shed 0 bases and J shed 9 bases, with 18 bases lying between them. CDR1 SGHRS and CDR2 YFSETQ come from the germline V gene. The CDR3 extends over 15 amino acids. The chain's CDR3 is CASSLDMRKEGRYTF. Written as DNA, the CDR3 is TGCGCCAGCAGCTTGGATATGAGAAAGGAGGGGCGCTACACCTTC.

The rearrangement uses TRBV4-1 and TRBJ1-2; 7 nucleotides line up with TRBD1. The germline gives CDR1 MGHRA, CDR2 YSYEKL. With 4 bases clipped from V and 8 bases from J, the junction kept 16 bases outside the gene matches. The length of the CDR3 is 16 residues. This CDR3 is CASSPRAWTGEVGYTF. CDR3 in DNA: TGCGCCAGCAGCCCAAGAGCGTGGACAGGAGAGGTAGGCTACACCTTC.

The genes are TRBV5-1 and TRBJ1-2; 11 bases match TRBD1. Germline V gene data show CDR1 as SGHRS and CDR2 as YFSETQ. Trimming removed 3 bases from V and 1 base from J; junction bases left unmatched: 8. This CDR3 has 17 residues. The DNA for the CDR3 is TGCGCCAGCAGCTCGCCGGGACAGGGGGAGGTTAACTATGGCTACACCTTC. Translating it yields CASSSPGQGEVNYGYTF.

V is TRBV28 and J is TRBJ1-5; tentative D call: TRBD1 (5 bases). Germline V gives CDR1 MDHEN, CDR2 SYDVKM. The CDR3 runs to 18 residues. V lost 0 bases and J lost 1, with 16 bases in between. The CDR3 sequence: CASSLWGRPRGSNQPQHF. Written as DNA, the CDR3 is TGTGCCAGCAGTTTATGGGGGCGCCCACGGGGGAGCAATCAGCCCCAGCATTTT.

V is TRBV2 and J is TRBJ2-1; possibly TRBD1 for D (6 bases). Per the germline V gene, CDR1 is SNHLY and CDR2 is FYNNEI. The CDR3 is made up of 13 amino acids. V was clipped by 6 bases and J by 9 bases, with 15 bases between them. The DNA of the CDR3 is TGTGCCAGCAGGATTCAGGGGCCCGGTGAGCAGTTCTTC. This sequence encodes CASRIQGPGEQFF.

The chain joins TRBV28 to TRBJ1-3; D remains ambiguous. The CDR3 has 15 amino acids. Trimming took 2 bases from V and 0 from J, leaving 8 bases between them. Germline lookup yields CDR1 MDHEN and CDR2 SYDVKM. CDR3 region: CASSLGRHSGNTIYF. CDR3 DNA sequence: TGTGCCAGCAGTTTAGGCAGGCACTCTGGAAACACCATATATTTT. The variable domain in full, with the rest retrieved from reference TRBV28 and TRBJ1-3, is DVKVTQSSRYLVKRTGEKVFLECVQDMDHENMFWYRQDPGLGLRLIYFSYDVKMKEKGDIPEGYSVSREKKERFSLILESASTNQTSMYLCASSLGRHSGNTIYFGEGSWLTVV.

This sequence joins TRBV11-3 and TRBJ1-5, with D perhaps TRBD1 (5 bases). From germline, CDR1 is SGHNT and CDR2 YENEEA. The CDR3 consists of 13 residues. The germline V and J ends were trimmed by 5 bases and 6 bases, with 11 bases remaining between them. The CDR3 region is CASSIQGGQPQHF. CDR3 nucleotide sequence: TGTGCCAGCAGCATTCAGGGTGGTCAGCCCCAGCATTTT.

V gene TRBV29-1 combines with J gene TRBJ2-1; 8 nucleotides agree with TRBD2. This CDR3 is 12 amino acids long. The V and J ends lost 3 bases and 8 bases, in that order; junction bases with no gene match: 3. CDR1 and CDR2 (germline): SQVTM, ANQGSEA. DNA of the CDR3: TGCAGCGTTGAGGGACTAGACGATGAGCAGTTCTTC. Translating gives CSVEGLDDEQFF.

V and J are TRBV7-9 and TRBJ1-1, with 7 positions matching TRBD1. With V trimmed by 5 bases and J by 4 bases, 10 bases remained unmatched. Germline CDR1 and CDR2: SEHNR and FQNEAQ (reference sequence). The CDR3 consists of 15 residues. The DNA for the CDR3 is TGTGCCAGCAGCCTCCAGACAGGGATAGGCACTGAAGCTTTCTTT. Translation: CASSLQTGIGTEAFF. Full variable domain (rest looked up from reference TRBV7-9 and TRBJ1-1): DTGVSQNPRHKITKRGQNVTFRCDPISEHNRLYWYRQTLGQGPEFLTYFQNEAQLEKSRLLSDRFSAERPKGSFSTLEIQRTEQGDSAMYLCASSLQTGIGTEAFFGQGTRLTVV.

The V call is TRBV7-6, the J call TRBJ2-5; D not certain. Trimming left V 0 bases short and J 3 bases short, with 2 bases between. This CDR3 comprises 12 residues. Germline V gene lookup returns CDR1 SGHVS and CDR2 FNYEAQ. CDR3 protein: CASSLAEETQYF. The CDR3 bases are TGTGCCAGCAGCTTAGCCGAAGAGACCCAGTACTTC.

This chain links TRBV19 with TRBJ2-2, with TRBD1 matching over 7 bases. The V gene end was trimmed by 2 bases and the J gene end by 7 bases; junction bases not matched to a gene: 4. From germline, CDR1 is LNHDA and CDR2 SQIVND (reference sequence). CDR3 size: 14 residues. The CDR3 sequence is CASSINRGGGELFF. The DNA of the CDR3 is TGTGCCAGTAGTATAAACAGGGGTGGCGGGGAGCTGTTTTTT.

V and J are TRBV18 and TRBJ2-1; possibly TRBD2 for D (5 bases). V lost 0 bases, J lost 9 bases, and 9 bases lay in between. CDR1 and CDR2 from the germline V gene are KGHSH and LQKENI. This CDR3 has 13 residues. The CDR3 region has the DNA TGTGCCAGCTCACCACCCCTGGGGAGTGAGCAGTTCTTC. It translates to CASSPPLGSEQFF.

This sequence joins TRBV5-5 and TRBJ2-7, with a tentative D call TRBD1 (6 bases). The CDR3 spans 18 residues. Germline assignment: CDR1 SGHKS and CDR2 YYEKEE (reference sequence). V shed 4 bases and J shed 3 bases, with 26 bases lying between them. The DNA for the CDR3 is TGTGCCAGCAGCGATAATGACAGGTACAATCAAAACTACTACGAGCAGTACTTC. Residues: CASSDNDRYNQNYYEQYF.

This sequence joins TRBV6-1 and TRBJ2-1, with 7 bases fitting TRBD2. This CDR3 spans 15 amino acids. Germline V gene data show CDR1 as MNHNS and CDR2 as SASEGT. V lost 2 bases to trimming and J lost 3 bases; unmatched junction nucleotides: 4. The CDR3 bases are TGTGCCAGCAGTGAATCGCTAGCGGTCTACAATGAGCAGTTCTTC. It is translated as CASSESLAVYNEQFF.